This TCR beta chain was profiled in a study of Tregs in tolerant kidney transplant recipients. Germline CDR1 is SEHNR and CDR2 is FQNEAQ (reference sequence). CDR3 size: 14 residues. Trimming cost V 1 base and J 5 bases, with 11 bases left between them. A note on this clone: Its matching antigen is unknown. The read halts 3 residues ahead of the CDR3 end, with the missing end drawn from the germline J gene.

Study outcomes and limitations: Biological reproducibility was not directly addressed, but technical replication error appeared minimal. Antigen-driven expansion was suggested because donor-specific Tregs expanded more than all Tregs in tolerant patients. Activated donor B cell expansion appeared to reveal the most relevant donor-specific TCRbeta repertoire.

Measured with immunoSEQ multiplex PCR; TCRdb has only the in-frame clones, and not every one. The sample holds about 23,000 clones. Related graft donors supplied nonmyeloablative bone marrow transplants, and mixed chimerism was transient. The receptor's source is a human patient who received a combined kidney and bone marrow transplant. A share of the T cells may be of graft donor origin. The sample was CD4+ T cells from blood (PBMCs), taken 6 months after the transplant. The rearrangement joins TRBV7-9 to TRBJ2-5, with D possibly matching TRBD1 (5 bases). This chain's CDR3 is CASSLVAGSETQYF. The CDR3 DNA, read in part, is TGTGCCAGCAGCTTAGTTGCAGGGTCGGAGACC.